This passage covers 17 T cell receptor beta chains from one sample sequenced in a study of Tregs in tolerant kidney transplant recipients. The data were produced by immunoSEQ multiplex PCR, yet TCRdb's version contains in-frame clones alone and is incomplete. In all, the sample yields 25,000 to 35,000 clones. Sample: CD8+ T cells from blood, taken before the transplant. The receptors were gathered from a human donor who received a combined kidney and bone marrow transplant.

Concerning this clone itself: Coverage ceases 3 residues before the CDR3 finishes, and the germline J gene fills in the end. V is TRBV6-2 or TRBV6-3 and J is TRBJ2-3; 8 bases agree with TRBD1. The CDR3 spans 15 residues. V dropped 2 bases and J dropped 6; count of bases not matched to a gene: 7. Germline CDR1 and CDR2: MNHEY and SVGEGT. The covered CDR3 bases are TGTGCCAGCAGTTACCTGACAGGGGCCCCCGATACG. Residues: CASSYLTGAPDT. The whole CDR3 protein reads CASSYLTGAPDTQYF.

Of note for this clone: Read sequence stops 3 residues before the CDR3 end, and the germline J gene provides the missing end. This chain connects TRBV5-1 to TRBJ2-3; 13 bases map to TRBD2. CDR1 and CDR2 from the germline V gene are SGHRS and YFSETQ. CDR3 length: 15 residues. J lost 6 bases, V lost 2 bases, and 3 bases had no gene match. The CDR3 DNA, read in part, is TGCGCCAGCAGCTTCGGACTAGCGGGAGATGATACG. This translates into CASSFGLAGDDT. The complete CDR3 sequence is CASSFGLAGDDTQYF. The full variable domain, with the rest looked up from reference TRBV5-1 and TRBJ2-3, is KAGVTQTPRYLIKTRGQQVTLSCSPISGHRSVSWYQQTPGQGLQFLFEYFSETQRNKGNFPGRFSGRQFSNSRSEMNVSTLELGDSALYLCASSFGLAGDDTQYFGPGTRLTVL.

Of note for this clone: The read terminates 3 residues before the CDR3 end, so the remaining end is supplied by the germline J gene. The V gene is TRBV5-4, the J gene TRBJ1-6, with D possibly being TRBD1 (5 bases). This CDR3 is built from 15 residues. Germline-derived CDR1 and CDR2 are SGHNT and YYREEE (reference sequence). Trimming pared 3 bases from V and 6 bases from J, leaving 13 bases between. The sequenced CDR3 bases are TGTGCCAGCAGCTCCACCTGGGGGGGTAATTCACCC. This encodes CASSSTWGGNSP. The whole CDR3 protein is CASSSTWGGNSPLHF. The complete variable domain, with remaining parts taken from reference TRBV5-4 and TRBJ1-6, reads ETGVTQSPTHLIKTRGQQVTLRCSSQSGHNTVSWYQQALGQGPQFIFQYYREEENGRGNFPPRFSGLQFPNYSSELNVNALELDDSALYLCASSSTWGGNSPLHFGNGTRLTVT.

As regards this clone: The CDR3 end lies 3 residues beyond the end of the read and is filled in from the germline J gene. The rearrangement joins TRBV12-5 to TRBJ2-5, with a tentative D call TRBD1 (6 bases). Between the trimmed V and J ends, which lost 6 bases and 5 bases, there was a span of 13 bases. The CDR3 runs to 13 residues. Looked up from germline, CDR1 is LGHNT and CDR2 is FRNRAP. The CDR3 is CASGIQGWETQYF. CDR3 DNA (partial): TGTGCTAGTGGGATACAGGGTTGGGAGACC.

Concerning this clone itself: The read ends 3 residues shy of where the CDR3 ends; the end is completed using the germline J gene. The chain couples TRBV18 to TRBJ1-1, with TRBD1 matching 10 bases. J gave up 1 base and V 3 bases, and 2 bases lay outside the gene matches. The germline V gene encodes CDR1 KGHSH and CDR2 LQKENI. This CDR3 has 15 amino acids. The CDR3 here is CASSPRQGANTEAFF. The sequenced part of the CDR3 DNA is TGTGCCAGCTCACCGAGACAGGGGGCGAACACTGAA.

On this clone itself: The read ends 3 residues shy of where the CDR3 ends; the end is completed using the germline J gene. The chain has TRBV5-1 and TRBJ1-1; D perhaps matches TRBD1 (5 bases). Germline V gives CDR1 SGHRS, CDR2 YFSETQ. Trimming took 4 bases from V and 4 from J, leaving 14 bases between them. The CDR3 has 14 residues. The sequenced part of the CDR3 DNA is TGCGCCAGCAGCCCTTTACAGGAGGCCACTGAA. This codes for CASSPLQEATE. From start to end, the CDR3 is CASSPLQEATEAFF.

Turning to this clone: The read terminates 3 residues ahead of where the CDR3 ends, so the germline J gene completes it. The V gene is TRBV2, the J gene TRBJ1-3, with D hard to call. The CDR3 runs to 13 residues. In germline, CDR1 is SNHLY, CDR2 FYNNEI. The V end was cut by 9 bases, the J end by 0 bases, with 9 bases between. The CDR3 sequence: CAREEPSGNTIYF. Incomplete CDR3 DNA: TGTGCCAGAGAAGAGCCCTCTGGAAACACC. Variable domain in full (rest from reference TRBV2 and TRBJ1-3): EPEVTQTPSHQVTQMGQEVILRCVPISNHLYFYWYRQILGQKVEFLVSFYNNEISEKSEIFDDQFSVERPDGSNFTLKIRSTKLEDSAMYFCAREEPSGNTIYFGEGSWLTVV.

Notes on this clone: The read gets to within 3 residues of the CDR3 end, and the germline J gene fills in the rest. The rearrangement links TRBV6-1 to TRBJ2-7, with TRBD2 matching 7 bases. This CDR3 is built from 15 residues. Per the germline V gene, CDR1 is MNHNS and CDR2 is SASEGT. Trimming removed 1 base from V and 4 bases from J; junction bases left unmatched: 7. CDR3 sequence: CASSEVAGFLYEQYF. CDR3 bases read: TGTGCCAGCAGTGAAGTAGCGGGTTTTCTATACGAG.

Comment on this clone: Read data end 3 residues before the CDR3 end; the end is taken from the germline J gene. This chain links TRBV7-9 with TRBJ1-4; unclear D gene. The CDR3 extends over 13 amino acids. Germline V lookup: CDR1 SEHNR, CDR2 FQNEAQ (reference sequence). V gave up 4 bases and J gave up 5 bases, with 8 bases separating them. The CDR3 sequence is CASSSPGNEKLFF. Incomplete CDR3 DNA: TGTGCCAGCAGCTCCCCAGGCAATGAAAAA.

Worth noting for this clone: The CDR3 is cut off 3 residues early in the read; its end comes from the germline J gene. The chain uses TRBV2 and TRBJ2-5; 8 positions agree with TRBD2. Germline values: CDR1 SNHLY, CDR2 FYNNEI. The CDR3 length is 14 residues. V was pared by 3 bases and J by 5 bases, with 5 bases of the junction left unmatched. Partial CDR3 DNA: TGTGCCAGCAGTGACCGGGGGGGCAGCGAGACC. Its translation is CASSDRGGSET. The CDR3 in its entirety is CASSDRGGSETQYF.

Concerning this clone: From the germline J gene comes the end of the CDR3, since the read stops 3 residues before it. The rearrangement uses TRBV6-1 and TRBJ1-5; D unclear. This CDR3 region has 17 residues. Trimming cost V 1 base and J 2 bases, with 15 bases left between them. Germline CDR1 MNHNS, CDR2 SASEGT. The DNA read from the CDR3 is TGTGCCAGCAGTGAAGAGCCCTTTTATTTTGGCAATCAGCCC. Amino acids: CASSEEPFYFGNQP. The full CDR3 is CASSEEPFYFGNQPQHF.

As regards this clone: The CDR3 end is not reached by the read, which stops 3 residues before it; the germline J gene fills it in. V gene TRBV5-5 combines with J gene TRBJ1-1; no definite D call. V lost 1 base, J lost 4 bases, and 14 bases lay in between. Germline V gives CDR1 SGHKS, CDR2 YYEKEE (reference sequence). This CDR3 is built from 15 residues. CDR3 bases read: TGTGCCAGCAGCTTGAATCCCTCGCCGGGCACTGAA. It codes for CASSLNPSPGTE. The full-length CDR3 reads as CASSLNPSPGTEAFF.

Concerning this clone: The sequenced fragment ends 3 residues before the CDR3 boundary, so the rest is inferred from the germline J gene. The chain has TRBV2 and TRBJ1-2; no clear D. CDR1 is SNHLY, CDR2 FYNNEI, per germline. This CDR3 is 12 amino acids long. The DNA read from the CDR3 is TGTGCCAGCAGTGAAGTAGTATACGGC. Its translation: CASSEVVYG. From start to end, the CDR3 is CASSEVVYGYTF. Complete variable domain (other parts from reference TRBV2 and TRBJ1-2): EPEVTQTPSHQVTQMGQEVILRCVPISNHLYFYWYRQILGQKVEFLVSFYNNEISEKSEIFDDQFSVERPDGSNFTLKIRSTKLEDSAMYFCASSEVVYGYTFGSGTRLTVV.

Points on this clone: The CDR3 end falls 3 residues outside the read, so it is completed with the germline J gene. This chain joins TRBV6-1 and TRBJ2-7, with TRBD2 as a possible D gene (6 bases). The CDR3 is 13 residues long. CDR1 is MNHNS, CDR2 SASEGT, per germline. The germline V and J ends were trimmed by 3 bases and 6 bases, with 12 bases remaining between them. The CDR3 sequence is CASSDNAGFEQYF. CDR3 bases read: TGTGCCAGCAGTGATAATGCGGGGTTCGAG.

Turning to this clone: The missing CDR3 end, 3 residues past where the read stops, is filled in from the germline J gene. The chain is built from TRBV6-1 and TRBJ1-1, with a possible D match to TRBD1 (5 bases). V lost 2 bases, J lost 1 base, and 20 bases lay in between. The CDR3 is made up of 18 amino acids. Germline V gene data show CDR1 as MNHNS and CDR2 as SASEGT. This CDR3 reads CASSEWGGGMGGNTEAFF. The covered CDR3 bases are TGTGCCAGCAGTGAATGGGGGGGTGGAATGGGCGGGAACACTGAA.

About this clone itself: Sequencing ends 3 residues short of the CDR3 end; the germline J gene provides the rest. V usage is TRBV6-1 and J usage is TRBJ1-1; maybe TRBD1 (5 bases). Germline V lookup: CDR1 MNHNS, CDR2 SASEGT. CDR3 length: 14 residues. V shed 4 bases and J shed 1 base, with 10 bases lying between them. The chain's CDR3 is CASSGTTPNTEAFF. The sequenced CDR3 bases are TGTGCCAGCAGTGGGACAACGCCGAACACTGAA.

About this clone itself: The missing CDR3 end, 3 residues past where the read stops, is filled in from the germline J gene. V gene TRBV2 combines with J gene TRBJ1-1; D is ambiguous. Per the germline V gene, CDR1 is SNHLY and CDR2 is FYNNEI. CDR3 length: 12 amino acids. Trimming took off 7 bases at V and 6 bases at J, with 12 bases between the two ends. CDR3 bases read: TGTGCCAGCAAGGAGCCAGGCCCTGAA. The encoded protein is CASKEPGPE. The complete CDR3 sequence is CASKEPGPEAFF.